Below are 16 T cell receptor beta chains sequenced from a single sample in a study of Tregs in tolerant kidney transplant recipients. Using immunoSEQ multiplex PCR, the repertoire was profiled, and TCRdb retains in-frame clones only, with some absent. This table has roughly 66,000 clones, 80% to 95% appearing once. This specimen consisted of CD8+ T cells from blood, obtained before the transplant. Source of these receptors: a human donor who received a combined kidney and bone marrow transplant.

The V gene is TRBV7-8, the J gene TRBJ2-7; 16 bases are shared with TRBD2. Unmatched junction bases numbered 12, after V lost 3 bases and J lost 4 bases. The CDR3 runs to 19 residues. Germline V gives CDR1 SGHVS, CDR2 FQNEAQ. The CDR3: CASSFPGLAGGPVSYEQYF. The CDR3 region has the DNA TGTGCCAGCAGCTTCCCGGGACTAGCGGGAGGGCCGGTCTCGTACGAGCAGTACTTC.

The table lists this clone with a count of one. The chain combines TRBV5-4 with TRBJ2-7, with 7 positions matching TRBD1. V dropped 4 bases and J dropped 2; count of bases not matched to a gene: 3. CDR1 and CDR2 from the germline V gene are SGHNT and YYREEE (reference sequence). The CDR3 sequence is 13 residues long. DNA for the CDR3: TGTGCCAGCAGCGAGGGGACAGCCTACGAGCAGTACTTC. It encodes CASSEGTAYEQYF.

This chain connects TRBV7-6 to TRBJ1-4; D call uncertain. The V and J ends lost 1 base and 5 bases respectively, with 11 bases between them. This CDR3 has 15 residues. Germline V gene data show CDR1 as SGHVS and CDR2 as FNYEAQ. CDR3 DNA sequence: TGTGCCAGCAGCTTAGGTGGCGGCATAAATGAAAAACTGTTTTTT. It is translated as CASSLGGGINEKLFF.

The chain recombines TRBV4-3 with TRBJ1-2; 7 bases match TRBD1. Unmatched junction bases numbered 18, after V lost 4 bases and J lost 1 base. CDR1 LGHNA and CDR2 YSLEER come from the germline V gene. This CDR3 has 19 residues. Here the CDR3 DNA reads TGCGCCAGCAGCCCAGGAAACCCCACCGGGACAGTCCTTAACTATGGCTACACCTTC. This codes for CASSPGNPTGTVLNYGYTF.

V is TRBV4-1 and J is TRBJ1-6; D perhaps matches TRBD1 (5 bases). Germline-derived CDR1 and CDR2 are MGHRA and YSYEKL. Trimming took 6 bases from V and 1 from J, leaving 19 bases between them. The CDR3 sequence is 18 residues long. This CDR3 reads CASSYGHLSGSYNSPLHF. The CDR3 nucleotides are TGCGCCAGCAGTTACGGACACCTTTCTGGGTCCTATAATTCACCCCTCCACTTT.

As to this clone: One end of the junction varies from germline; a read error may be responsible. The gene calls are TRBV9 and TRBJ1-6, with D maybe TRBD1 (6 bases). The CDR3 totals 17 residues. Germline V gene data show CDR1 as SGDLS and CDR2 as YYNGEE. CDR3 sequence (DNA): TGTGCCAGCAGCGCCAACTCTGGGGGCTCCTTTAATTCACCCCTCCACTTT. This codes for CASSANSGGSFNSPLHF.

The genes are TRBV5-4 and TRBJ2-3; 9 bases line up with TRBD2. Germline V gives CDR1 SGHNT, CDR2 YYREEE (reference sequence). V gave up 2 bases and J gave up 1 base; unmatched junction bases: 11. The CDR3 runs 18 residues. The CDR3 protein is CASSFRIAGVSGTDTQYF. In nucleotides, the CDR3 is TGTGCCAGCAGCTTTAGAATAGCGGGAGTTTCGGGCACAGATACGCAGTATTTT.

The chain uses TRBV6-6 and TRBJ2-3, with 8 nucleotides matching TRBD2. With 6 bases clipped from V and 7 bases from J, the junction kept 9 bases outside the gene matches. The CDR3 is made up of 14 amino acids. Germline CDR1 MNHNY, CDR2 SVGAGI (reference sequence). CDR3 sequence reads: CASSLRGAGNTQYF. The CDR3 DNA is TGTGCCAGCAGCTTGCGGGGGGCAGGGAATACGCAGTATTTT.

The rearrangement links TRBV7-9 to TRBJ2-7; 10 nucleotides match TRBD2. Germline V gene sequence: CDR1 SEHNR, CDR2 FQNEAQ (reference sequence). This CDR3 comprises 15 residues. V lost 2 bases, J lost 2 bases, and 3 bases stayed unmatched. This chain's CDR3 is CASSLSGLAAYEQYF. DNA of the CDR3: TGTGCCAGCAGCTTATCCGGACTAGCGGCCTACGAGCAGTACTTC. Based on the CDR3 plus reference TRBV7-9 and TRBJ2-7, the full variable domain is DTGVSQNPRHKITKRGQNVTFRCDPISEHNRLYWYRQTLGQGPEFLTYFQNEAQLEKSRLLSDRFSAERPKGSFSTLEIQRTEQGDSAMYLCASSLSGLAAYEQYFGPGTRLTVT.

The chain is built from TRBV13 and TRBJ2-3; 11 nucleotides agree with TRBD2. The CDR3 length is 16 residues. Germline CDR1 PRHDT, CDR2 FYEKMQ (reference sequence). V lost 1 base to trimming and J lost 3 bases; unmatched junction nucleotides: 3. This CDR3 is CASSLELAGVTDTQYF. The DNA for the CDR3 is TGTGCCAGCAGCTTAGAACTAGCGGGAGTTACAGATACGCAGTATTTT.

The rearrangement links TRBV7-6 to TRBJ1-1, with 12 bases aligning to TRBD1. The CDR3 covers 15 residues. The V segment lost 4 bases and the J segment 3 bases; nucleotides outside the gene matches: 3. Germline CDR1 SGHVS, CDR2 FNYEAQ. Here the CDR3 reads CASSWGQGADTEAFF. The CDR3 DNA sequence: TGTGCCAGCAGCTGGGGACAGGGGGCAGACACTGAAGCTTTCTTT.

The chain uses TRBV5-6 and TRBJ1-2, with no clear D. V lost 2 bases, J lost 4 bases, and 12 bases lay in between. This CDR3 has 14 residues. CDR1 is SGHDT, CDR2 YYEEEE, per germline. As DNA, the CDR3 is TGTGCCAGCAGCTTACTTGTAGCGAGCTATGGCTACACCTTC. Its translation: CASSLLVASYGYTF. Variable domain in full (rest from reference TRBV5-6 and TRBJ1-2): DAGVTQSPTHLIKTRGQQVTLRCSPKSGHDTVSWYQQALGQGPQFIFQYYEEEERQRGNFPDRFSGHQFPNYSSELNVNALLLGDSALYLCASSLLVASYGYTFGSGTRLTVV.

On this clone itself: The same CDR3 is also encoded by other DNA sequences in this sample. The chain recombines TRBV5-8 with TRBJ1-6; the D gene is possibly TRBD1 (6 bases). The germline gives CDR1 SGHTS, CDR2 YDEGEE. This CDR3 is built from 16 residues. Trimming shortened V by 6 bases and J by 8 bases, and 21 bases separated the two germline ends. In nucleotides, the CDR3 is TGTGCCAGCACCTTCGGCGGGGGGGCGGGTTATTCACCCCTCCACTTT. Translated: CASTFGGGAGYSPLHF.

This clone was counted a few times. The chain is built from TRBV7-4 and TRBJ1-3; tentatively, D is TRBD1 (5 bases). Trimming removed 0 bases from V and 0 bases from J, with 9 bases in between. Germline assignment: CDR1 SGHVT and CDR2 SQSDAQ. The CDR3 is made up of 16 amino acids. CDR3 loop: CASSLAQGFSGNTIYF. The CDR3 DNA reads TGTGCCAGCAGCTTAGCGCAGGGCTTCTCTGGAAACACCATATATTTT.

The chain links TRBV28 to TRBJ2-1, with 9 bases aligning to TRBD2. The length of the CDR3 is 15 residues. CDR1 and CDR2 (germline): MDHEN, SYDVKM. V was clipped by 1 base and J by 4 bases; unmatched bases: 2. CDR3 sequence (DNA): TGTGCCAGCAGTTTATTAGCGGGGGATTACAATGAGCAGTTCTTC. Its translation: CASSLLAGDYNEQFF.

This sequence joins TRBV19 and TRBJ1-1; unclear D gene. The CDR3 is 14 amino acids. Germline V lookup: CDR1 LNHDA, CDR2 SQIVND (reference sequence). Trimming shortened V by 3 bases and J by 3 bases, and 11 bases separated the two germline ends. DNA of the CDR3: TGTGCCAGTAGTATCAATCGGGGATACACTGAAGCTTTCTTT. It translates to CASSINRGYTEAFF.